One and the same sample provided the 29 T cell receptor beta chains below, sequenced in a study of T cells in narcolepsy. Method: immunoSEQ multiplex PCR; TCRdb's copy keeps in-frame clones and lacks some. The data hold tens of thousands of clones, with roughly four fifths observed a single time. The sample was memory (CD45RA-) CD4+ T cells from blood. These receptor sequences come from a human donor in good health.

This clone turned up a few times. V and J are TRBV2 and TRBJ2-7; D is ambiguous. This CDR3 contains 11 residues. In germline, CDR1 is SNHLY, CDR2 FYNNEI. V was cut by 2 bases and J by 5 bases, with 4 bases left in between. DNA of the CDR3: TGTGCCAGCAGTGAACGAAACGAGCAGTACTTC. Its translation is CASSERNEQYF. Drawing the rest from reference TRBV2 and TRBJ2-7, the complete variable domain is EPEVTQTPSHQVTQMGQEVILRCVPISNHLYFYWYRQILGQKVEFLVSFYNNEISEKSEIFDDQFSVERPDGSNFTLKIRSTKLEDSAMYFCASSERNEQYFGPGTRLTVT.

This clone turned up a few times. This chain joins TRBV21-1 and TRBJ1-1. TRBV21-1 is recorded as a pseudogene. This CDR3 is built from 16 residues. This CDR3 reads CASSNGPRGPHTEAFF. CDR3 bases: TGTGCCAGCAGCAACGGGCCACGGGGCCCGCACACTGAAGCTTTCTTT.

This clone was found once. V gene TRBV6-5 combines with J gene TRBJ1-5; the D is unclear. Germline V gene data show CDR1 as MNHEY and CDR2 as SVGAGI. V lost 7 bases to trimming and J lost 4 bases, with 2 bases between them. CDR3 length: 10 amino acids. CDR3 in DNA: TGTGCCAGCAATAATCAGCCCCAGCATTTT. Protein product: CASNNQPQHF.

This clone was counted once. This chain connects TRBV27 to TRBJ2-2; no firm D call. Trimming took off 6 bases at V and 1 base at J, with 0 bases between the two ends. Germline CDR1 MNHEY, CDR2 SMNVEV (reference sequence). This CDR3 contains 11 residues. CDR3 sequence reads: CASRNTGELFF. The CDR3 DNA reads as TGTGCCAGCAGGAACACCGGGGAGCTGTTTTTT.

This clone appeared a few times. CDR3 sequence: CASSRLSPGGSNNYGYTF. CDR3 in DNA: TGCGCCAGCAGCCGCCTATCCCCGGGGGGATCGAATAACTATGGCTACACCTTC. V is TRBV4-3 and J is TRBJ1-2, with D possibly being TRBD1 (5 bases). The V gene's germline CDR1 is LGHNA and CDR2 YSLEER. CDR3 length: 18 residues. V lost 4 bases and J 1 base, leaving 22 bases between the germline ends.

This clone turned up a few times. The chain recombines TRBV4-1 with TRBJ1-2; D remains unclear. Germline V gene lookup returns CDR1 MGHRA and CDR2 YSYEKL. The CDR3 extends over 16 amino acids. V was cut by 0 bases and J by 4 bases, with 15 bases left in between. The CDR3 DNA sequence: TGCGCCAGCAGCCAAGACTCGTCCGGTGGCGGCTATGGCTACACCTTC. It is translated as CASSQDSSGGGYGYTF.

The rearrangement uses TRBV6-1 and TRBJ1-3; 7 nucleotides match TRBD1. Germline loops: CDR1 MNHNS, CDR2 SASEGT. V was pared by 5 bases and J by 4 bases, with 8 bases of the junction left unmatched. The CDR3 extends over 15 amino acids. DNA of the CDR3: TGTGCCAGCAGTCAAGGGGGCGCGGGCGGAAACACCATATATTTT. Its translation is CASSQGGAGGNTIYF.

The genes are TRBV6-5 and TRBJ1-5, with D possibly being TRBD1 (5 bases). The CDR3 runs 14 residues. Trimming removed 6 bases at V and 6 bases at J, with 15 bases between. Germline V gene sequence: CDR1 MNHEY, CDR2 SVGAGI. The CDR3 loop is CASSRRGEGQPQHF. The CDR3 DNA reads as TGTGCCAGCAGCCGCCGGGGGGAGGGTCAGCCCCAGCATTTT.

The CDR3 sequence is CASSSAGTGESYEQYF. The CDR3 DNA reads TGTGCCAGCAGCTCCGCCGGGACAGGCGAAAGCTACGAGCAGTACTTC. V gene TRBV11-2 combines with J gene TRBJ2-7, with 8 nucleotides matching TRBD1. Trimming took 4 bases from V and 3 from J; bases not matched to a gene: 11. CDR3 length: 16 residues. In germline, CDR1 is SGHAT, CDR2 FQNNGV.

CDR3 nucleotide sequence: TGTGCCAGCAGCTTTAGGCAGGGTTCGGCCGGGGAGCTGTTTTTT. This codes for CASSFRQGSAGELFF. V and J are TRBV5-4 and TRBJ2-2; possible D gene TRBD1, 5 bases. This CDR3 has 15 residues. Deletions cut 2 bases from V and 6 bases from J, with 14 bases between. In germline, CDR1 is SGHNT, CDR2 YYREEE (reference sequence). Using reference TRBV5-4 and TRBJ2-2 for the parts outside the CDR3, the full variable domain is ETGVTQSPTHLIKTRGQQVTLRCSSQSGHNTVSWYQQALGQGPQFIFQYYREEENGRGNFPPRFSGLQFPNYSSELNVNALELDDSALYLCASSFRQGSAGELFFGEGSRLTVL.

The chain carries TRBV19 and TRBJ2-5; perhaps TRBD1 as D (6 bases). The CDR3 consists of 15 residues. CDR1 is LNHDA, CDR2 SQIVND, per germline (reference sequence). With 8 bases removed from V and 5 bases from J, the gap between germline ends came to 21 bases. The CDR3 here is CASFSQPTQGETQYF. CDR3 nucleotide sequence: TGTGCCAGTTTTTCCCAACCTACCCAGGGGGAGACCCAGTACTTC. Filled out from reference TRBV19 and TRBJ2-5, the complete variable domain reads DGGITQSPKYLFRKEGQNVTLSCEQNLNHDAMYWYRQDPGQGLRLIYYSQIVNDFQKGDIAEGYSVSREKKESFPLTVTSAQKNPTAFYLCASFSQPTQGETQYFGPGTRLLVL.

This clone came up a few times. V is TRBV7-9 and J is TRBJ1-4, with TRBD1 matching over 8 bases. Germline V CDR1 and CDR2: SEHNR, FQNEAQ (reference sequence). CDR3 length: 16 residues. The ends lost 5 bases at V and 7 bases at J; junction bases unmatched: 12. In DNA, the CDR3 is TGTGCCAGCAGCCCAGACAGGGGATGGGCTCGTGAAAAACTGTTTTTT. Translated: CASSPDRGWAREKLFF. The full variable domain, its missing parts supplied by reference TRBV7-9 and TRBJ1-4, is DTGVSQNPRHKITKRGQNVTFRCDPISEHNRLYWYRQTLGQGPEFLTYFQNEAQLEKSRLLSDRFSAERPKGSFSTLEIQRTEQGDSAMYLCASSPDRGWAREKLFFGSGTQLSVL.

The CDR3, as DNA: TGTGCCAGCAGTGAACAGGGTCAGGGATTCACAGATACGCAGTATTTT. Its translation: CASSEQGQGFTDTQYF. V gene TRBV2 combines with J gene TRBJ2-3, with TRBD1 as a possible D gene (5 bases). This CDR3 contains 16 residues. Germline CDR1 reads SNHLY; CDR2 reads FYNNEI. Trimming pared 2 bases from V and 2 bases from J, leaving 14 bases between.

The rearrangement links TRBV6-5 to TRBJ2-1; TRBD1 agrees at 12 bases. Trimming removed 6 bases from V and 7 bases from J; junction bases left unmatched: 7. This CDR3 comprises 15 residues. Looked up from germline, CDR1 is MNHEY and CDR2 is SVGAGI. As DNA, the CDR3 is TGTGCCAGCAGGCCGGGACAGGGGGCAGTAAATGAGCAGTTCTTC. It yields the protein CASRPGQGAVNEQFF.

This clone has just one count. The V gene is TRBV9, the J gene TRBJ2-2; 8 bases match TRBD1. The length of the CDR3 is 14 residues. Per germline, CDR1 SGDLS and CDR2 YYNGEE. Trimming cost V 4 bases and J 4 bases; bases outside gene matches: 3. CDR3 bases: TGTGCCAGCAGCCCAGGGGGCGGCACCGGGGAGCTGTTTTTT. Protein product: CASSPGGGTGELFF. Filled out from reference TRBV9 and TRBJ2-2, the complete variable domain reads DSGVTQTPKHLITATGQRVTLRCSPRSGDLSVYWYQQSLDQGLQFLIQYYNGEERAKGNILERFSAQQFPDLHSELNLSSLELGDSALYFCASSPGGGTGELFFGEGSRLTVL.

The V call is TRBV27, the J call TRBJ1-6, with a tentative D call TRBD1 (6 bases). CDR1 is MNHEY, CDR2 SMNVEV, per germline (reference sequence). Deletions cut 8 bases from V and 5 bases from J, with 19 bases between. The CDR3 has 16 residues. The CDR3 reads CASCKGQGRDNSPLHF. The CDR3 coding sequence is TGTGCCAGCTGTAAAGGCCAGGGGCGGGATAATTCACCCCTCCACTTT.

This sequence joins TRBV7-2 and TRBJ2-3, with D hard to call. V was cut by 7 bases and J by 0 bases, with 11 bases left in between. Germline V gene sequence: CDR1 SGHTA, CDR2 FQGNSA. CDR3 size: 14 residues. CDR3 in DNA: TGTGCCAGCAAGGTTACTTTTAGCACAGATACGCAGTATTTT. This encodes CASKVTFSTDTQYF.

CDR3 region: CATRDRQNYGYTF. The DNA for the CDR3 is TGTGCCACCCGGGACAGGCAAAACTATGGCTACACCTTC. The rearrangement links TRBV6-1 to TRBJ1-2; 8 bases are shared with TRBD1. The germline CDR1 and CDR2 sequences are MNHNS and SASEGT. This CDR3 is built from 13 residues. Germline trimming cut 10 bases from V and 2 bases from J; bases unmatched to any gene: 6.

The rearrangement joins TRBV10-3 to TRBJ2-5; TRBD2 aligns across 9 bases. Germline CDR1 reads ENHRY; CDR2 reads SYGVKD. The CDR3 length is 16 residues. V lost 6 bases to trimming and J lost 5 bases; unmatched junction nucleotides: 13. CDR3 sequence reads: CAISLPGAGGLETQYF. Written as DNA, the CDR3 is TGTGCCATCAGCCTACCGGGAGCGGGGGGCTTGGAGACCCAGTACTTC.

V is TRBV7-2 and J is TRBJ1-2; D is ambiguous. Deletions cut 5 bases from V and 8 bases from J, with 18 bases between. CDR1 and CDR2 (germline): SGHTA, FQGNSA. CDR3 length: 14 amino acids. The CDR3: CASSLSGPSGGYTF. The DNA of the CDR3 is TGTGCCAGCAGCCTCTCCGGTCCCTCGGGAGGCTACACCTTC.

This chain links TRBV5-1 with TRBJ2-2; D may match TRBD1 or TRBD2 (5 bases each). CDR1 SGHRS and CDR2 YFSETQ come from the germline V gene. This CDR3 is built from 13 residues. The V gene lost 3 bases and the J gene lost 7 bases, with 10 bases spanning the gap. The CDR3 sequence is CASSSRDGGELFF. The CDR3 DNA is TGCGCCAGCAGCTCCCGGGACGGCGGGGAGCTGTTTTTT.

This chain uses TRBV15 with TRBJ1-3; no reliable D call. Germline V gives CDR1 LNHNV, CDR2 YYDKDF (reference sequence). The length of the CDR3 is 15 residues. V was trimmed by 4 bases and J by 3 bases, leaving 13 bases between them. The CDR3: CATSTDYGRGNTIYF. CDR3 in DNA: TGTGCCACCAGCACAGATTACGGGCGTGGAAACACCATATATTTT.

The rearrangement links TRBV5-6 to TRBJ2-2, with a weak D call TRBD1 (5 bases). Germline CDR1 is SGHDT and CDR2 is YYEEEE. CDR3 length equals 16 residues. Deletions cut 0 bases from V and 5 bases from J, with 14 bases between. CDR3 amino acids: CASSLGGWSLTGELFF. In nucleotides, the CDR3 is TGTGCCAGCAGCTTGGGGGGCTGGTCCCTTACCGGGGAGCTGTTTTTT. The full variable domain, its missing parts supplied by reference TRBV5-6 and TRBJ2-2, is DAGVTQSPTHLIKTRGQQVTLRCSPKSGHDTVSWYQQALGQGPQFIFQYYEEEERQRGNFPDRFSGHQFPNYSSELNVNALLLGDSALYLCASSLGGWSLTGELFFGEGSRLTVL.

Here the CDR3 DNA reads TGCGCCCCCGGGGGTAAGCAGGAGGTGGACAATGAGCAGTTCTTC. It is translated as CAPGGKQEVDNEQFF. The V call is TRBV10-2, the J call TRBJ2-1, with D maybe TRBD2 (6 bases). The V gene lost 11 bases and the J gene lost 5 bases, with 22 bases spanning the gap. Germline assignment: CDR1 WSHSY and CDR2 SAAADI. The CDR3 totals 15 residues.

The rearrangement links TRBV27 to TRBJ1-3, with a possible D match to TRBD1 (5 bases). Trimming removed 6 bases from V and 0 bases from J, with 12 bases in between. Germline CDR1 reads MNHEY; CDR2 reads SMNVEV (reference sequence). CDR3 size: 15 residues. The CDR3 DNA sequence: TGTGCCAGCAGCCACGGGGGGAGCTCTGGAAACACCATATATTTT. Amino acid sequence: CASSHGGSSGNTIYF.

The rearrangement uses TRBV2 and TRBJ1-1; no clear D gene. The CDR3 has 13 residues. Trimming cost V 8 bases and J 4 bases, with 14 bases left between them. The V gene's germline CDR1 is SNHLY and CDR2 FYNNEI. CDR3 DNA: TGTGCCAGCGGAAAAGGGTGGGGCACTGAAGCTTTCTTT. This translates into CASGKGWGTEAFF.

The chain has TRBV4-1 and TRBJ2-7, with unresolved D. V lost 3 bases, J lost 3 bases, and 12 bases lay in between. The CDR3 length is 14 residues. Germline CDR1 MGHRA, CDR2 YSYEKL. The CDR3 loop reads CASSQQEGLYEQYF. CDR3 in DNA: TGCGCCAGCAGCCAGCAGGAAGGGCTCTACGAGCAGTACTTC.

The chain has TRBV29-1 and TRBJ1-4; D is ambiguous. Germline V gene sequence: CDR1 SQVTM, CDR2 ANQGSEA. The germline V and J ends were trimmed by 4 bases and 5 bases, with 5 bases remaining between them. CDR3 length: 11 amino acids. DNA of the CDR3: TGCAGCGTTGCGCAGAATGAAAAACTGTTTTTT. This translates into CSVAQNEKLFF.

The V call is TRBV9, the J call TRBJ1-1, with TRBD1 identical over 9 bases. CDR3 size: 16 residues. Trimming cost V 0 bases and J 5 bases; bases outside gene matches: 8. Germline CDR1 SGDLS, CDR2 YYNGEE. The DNA of the CDR3 is TGTGCCAGCAGCGTAGGCGTCACAGGGGGCCATACTGAAGCTTTCTTT. It codes for CASSVGVTGGHTEAFF.